This T cell receptor (beta chain) comes out of a study of CD8 T cells in ankylosing spondylitis. Study-wide results and limits: In ankylosing spondylitis blood, a motif of about 8 highly homologous TCR beta variants appeared characteristic.

This clonotype was observed at least ten times. Its target is unknown. In TCRdb, the 5' RACE reads were re-called with MiXCR into one record per CDR3 protein. The sample yields approximately 520,000 distinct CDR3 sequences, roughly 5% seen once. The CDR3 spans 15 residues. Trimming removed 3 bases from V and 7 bases from J, with 19 bases in between. Looked up from germline, CDR1 is MNHEY and CDR2 is SMNVEV (reference sequence). The chain recombines TRBV27 with TRBJ2-7; D possibly corresponds to TRBD2 (6 bases). The TCR comes from a male donor with ankylosing spondylitis. Sequencing was done on a sample of blood, either unsorted or a sorted T cell fraction (not recorded which). Here the CDR3 reads CASSLGWRDAGEQYF. CDR3 in DNA: TGTGCCAGCAGTTTGGGGTGGAGGGACGCGGGAGAGCAGTACTTC.